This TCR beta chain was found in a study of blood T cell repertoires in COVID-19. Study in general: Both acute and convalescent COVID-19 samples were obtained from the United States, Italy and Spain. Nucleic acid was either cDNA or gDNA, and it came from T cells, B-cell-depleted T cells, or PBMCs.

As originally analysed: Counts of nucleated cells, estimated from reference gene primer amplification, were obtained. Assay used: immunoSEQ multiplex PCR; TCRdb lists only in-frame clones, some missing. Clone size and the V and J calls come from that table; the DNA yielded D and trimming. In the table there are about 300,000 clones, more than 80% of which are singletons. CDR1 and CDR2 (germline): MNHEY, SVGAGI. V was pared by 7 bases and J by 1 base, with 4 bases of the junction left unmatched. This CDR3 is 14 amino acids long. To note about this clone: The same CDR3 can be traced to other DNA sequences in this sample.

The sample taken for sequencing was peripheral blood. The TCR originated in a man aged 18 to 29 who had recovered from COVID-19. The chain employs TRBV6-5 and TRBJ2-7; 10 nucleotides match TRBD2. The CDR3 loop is CASTLLAGSYEQYF. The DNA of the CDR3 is TGTGCCAGCACCTTACTAGCGGGGTCCTACGAGCAGTACTTC.